A single sample is the source of the 10 T cell receptor beta chains below, sequenced in a study of graft-versus-host responses after intestinal transplantation. Assay used: immunoSEQ multiplex PCR; TCRdb lists only in-frame clones, some missing. The table lists tens of thousands of clones, roughly 92% of them singletons. The sample in question was bone marrow, obtained 700 to 750 days after intestinal transplantation. Receptors were obtained from a human patient who received an intestinal transplant, so some T cells may come from the graft donor.

The chain has TRBV19 and TRBJ2-1, with 7 bases lining up with TRBD2. The CDR3 contains 16 residues. V shed 3 bases, J shed 4 bases, and the junction held 9 bases outside the gene matches. CDR1 is LNHDA, CDR2 SQIVND, per germline (reference sequence). DNA of the CDR3: TGTGCCAGTAGTATTTTTGGGCTAGCGGCTTACAATGAGCAGTTCTTC. Its translation is CASSIFGLAAYNEQFF.

The rearrangement uses TRBV6-5 and TRBJ1-4; no clear D. Trimming removed 0 bases from V and 8 bases from J, with 13 bases in between. Germline V CDR1 and CDR2: MNHEY, SVGAGI. CDR3 length: 15 amino acids. The CDR3 spells CASSYSVRAGEKLFF. The DNA for the CDR3 is TGTGCCAGCAGTTACTCCGTGCGGGCCGGGGAAAAACTGTTTTTT.

The chain uses TRBV7-9 and TRBJ2-3; D uncertain. This CDR3 is 13 amino acids long. In germline, CDR1 is SEHNR, CDR2 FQNEAQ (reference sequence). Between the trimmed V and J ends, which lost 5 bases and 4 bases, there was a span of 10 bases. CDR3 coding DNA: TGTGCCAGCAGCCCCTCTGCCCCAGATACGCAGTATTTT. Its protein product is CASSPSAPDTQYF.

The V gene is TRBV7-9, the J gene TRBJ2-2; 7 bases fit TRBD2. Germline V gene data show CDR1 as SEHNR and CDR2 as FQNEAQ (reference sequence). The CDR3 sequence is 16 residues long. V was pared by 2 bases and J by 3 bases, with 6 bases of the junction left unmatched. CDR3 nucleotides: TGTGCCAGCAGCTTATTGCTGGGGAGGGACACCGGGGAGCTGTTTTTT. It is translated as CASSLLLGRDTGELFF. Full variable domain (remainder filled in from reference TRBV7-9 and TRBJ2-2): DTGVSQNPRHKITKRGQNVTFRCDPISEHNRLYWYRQTLGQGPEFLTYFQNEAQLEKSRLLSDRFSAERPKGSFSTLEIQRTEQGDSAMYLCASSLLLGRDTGELFFGEGSRLTVL.

The rearrangement uses TRBV6-1 and TRBJ2-1; the D gene could be TRBD1 or TRBD2 (5 bases each). Looked up from germline, CDR1 is MNHNS and CDR2 is SASEGT. Trimming removed 6 bases at V and 1 base at J, with 10 bases between. The CDR3 has 14 amino acids. CDR3: CASRGTGSYNEQFF. In nucleotides, the CDR3 is TGTGCCAGCAGAGGGACGGGGTCCTACAATGAGCAGTTCTTC.

This chain uses TRBV6-5 with TRBJ2-7, with 8 bases aligning to TRBD2. The V and J ends lost 9 bases and 7 bases, in that order; junction bases with no gene match: 14. Looked up from germline, CDR1 is MNHEY and CDR2 is SVGAGI. The CDR3 runs to 14 residues. In DNA, the CDR3 is TGTGCCAGTTTAACGCCGGGGGGGGGAGGGGAGCAGTACTTC. The encoded protein is CASLTPGGGGEQYF.

The rearrangement links TRBV9 to TRBJ2-3; weak D call: TRBD2 (6 bases). There are 16 residues in the CDR3. CDR1 and CDR2 (germline): SGDLS, YYNGEE. The germline V and J ends were trimmed by 3 bases and 2 bases, with 16 bases remaining between them. The CDR3 region is CASSGRLVENTDTQYF. In DNA form, the CDR3 reads TGTGCCAGCAGCGGAAGACTAGTAGAGAACACAGATACGCAGTATTTT.

The chain has TRBV7-2 and TRBJ2-5, with D perhaps assigned TRBD1 or TRBD2 (7 bases each). Germline assignment: CDR1 SGHTA and CDR2 FQGNSA. V lost 5 bases and J 3 bases, leaving 19 bases between the germline ends. This CDR3 contains 16 residues. CDR3 protein: CASSKGSGGVKETQYF. For the CDR3, the DNA is TGTGCCAGCAGCAAAGGGTCAGGGGGGGTTAAAGAGACCCAGTACTTC.

This chain joins TRBV25-1 and TRBJ2-2; 7 bases match TRBD2. This CDR3 is 16 amino acids long. Trimming took 0 bases from V and 4 from J; bases not matched to a gene: 5. Germline CDR1 is MGHDK and CDR2 is SYGVNS. CDR3 nucleotides: TGTGCCAGCAGTGAATATGAGAGCGGGACCACCGGGGAGCTGTTTTTT. It is translated as CASSEYESGTTGELFF.

V usage is TRBV7-6 and J usage is TRBJ1-2, with 7 positions matching TRBD1. The CDR3 length is 14 residues. V shed 5 bases and J 6 bases; nucleotides not matched to a gene: 9. CDR1 is SGHVS, CDR2 FNYEAQ, per germline. CDR3 sequence (DNA): TGTGCCAGCAGCCCCGACAGGGTTCGCGATGGCTACACCTTC. Translation: CASSPDRVRDGYTF.